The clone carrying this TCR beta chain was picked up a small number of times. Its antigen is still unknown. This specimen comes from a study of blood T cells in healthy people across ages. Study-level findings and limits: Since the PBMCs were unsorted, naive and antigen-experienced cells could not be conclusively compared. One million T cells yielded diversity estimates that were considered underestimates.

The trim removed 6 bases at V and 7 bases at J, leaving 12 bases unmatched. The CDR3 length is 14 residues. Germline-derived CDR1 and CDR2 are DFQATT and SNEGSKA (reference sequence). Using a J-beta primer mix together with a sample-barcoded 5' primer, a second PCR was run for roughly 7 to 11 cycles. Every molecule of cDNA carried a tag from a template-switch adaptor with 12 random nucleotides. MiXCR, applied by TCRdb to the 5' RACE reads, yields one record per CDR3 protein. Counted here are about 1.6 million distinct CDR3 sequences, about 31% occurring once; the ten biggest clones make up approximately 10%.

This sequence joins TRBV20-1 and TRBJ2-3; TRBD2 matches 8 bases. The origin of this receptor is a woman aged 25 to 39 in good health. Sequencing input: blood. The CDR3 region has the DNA TGCAGTGCCCGAGGAGAAGCGGGGGCTAATACGCAGTATTTT. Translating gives CSARGEAGANTQYF.